A selection of T cell receptor beta chains follows, all from one sample in a study of cytomegalovirus exposure and HLA in healthy donors. Repertoires were generated with immunoSEQ multiplex PCR, while TCRdb's copy carries only in-frame clones and drops some. The data show 120,000 to 150,000 clones, about 87% seen once. Sequencing was done on a sample of PBMCs. These receptors came from a man between 18 and 35 years old in good health and CMV-seropositive. Both conserved end residues are part of each CDR3. A D gene is named only where the DNA matches it firmly. Where a row states a size, it is once, few, many or the class of an expanded clone; other rows omit it.

NA,TRBJ2-2,TRBV5-1,TRBD2,CASSLAGAATGELFF,TGCGCCAGCAGCTTAGCGGGAGCGGCCACCGGGGAGCTGTTTTTT
once,TRBJ2-2,TRBV10-2,TRBD1,CASDIQGFRNTGELFF,TGCGCCAGCGATATACAGGGGTTTAGGAACACCGGGGAGCTGTTTTTT
NA,TRBJ2-3,TRBV29-1,TRBD2,CSVQSGGDLDTQYF,TGCAGCGTCCAGAGCGGGGGGGATTTAGATACGCAGTATTTT
NA,TRBJ2-7,TRBV18,TRBD2,CASSRDYYEQYF,TGTGCCAGCTCAAGGGACTACTACGAGCAGTACTTC
many,TRBJ1-4,TRBV7-2,NA,CASSLEPNEKLFF,TGTGCCAGCAGCTTAGAGCCTAATGAAAAACTGTTTTTT
NA,TRBJ2-1,TRBV19,NA,CASSRRLGLFDEQFF,TGTGCCAGTAGTAGGCGACTAGGATTGTTCGATGAGCAGTTCTTC
NA,TRBJ2-1,TRBV2,NA,CASREDWGQFF,TGTGCCAGCAGGGAGGACTGGGGGCAGTTCTTC
NA,TRBJ2-7,TRBV12-5,NA,CASPRQDSYEQYF,TGTGCTAGTCCTAGACAGGACTCCTACGAGCAGTACTTC
NA,TRBJ2-1,TRBV9,NA,CASSVGGLSYNEQFF,TGTGCCAGCAGCGTCGGCGGCCTATCATACAATGAGCAGTTCTTC
NA,TRBJ1-2,TRBV6-5,TRBD1,CASSWDRQNYGYTF,TGTGCCAGCAGTTGGGACAGACAAAACTATGGCTACACCTTC
NA,TRBJ1-2,TRBV12-5,NA,CASGLVTVDGYTF,TGTGCTAGTGGTTTGGTAACGGTGGATGGCTACACCTTC
NA,TRBJ1-2,TRBV18,TRBD1,CASSPGDRGQGYGYTF,TGTGCCAGCTCGCCCGGAGACAGGGGGCAGGGATATGGCTACACCTTC
NA,TRBJ1-1,TRBV9,TRBD1,CASRAGQVVRTEAFF,TGTGCCAGCAGAGCAGGACAGGTGGTTAGGACTGAAGCTTTCTTT
NA,TRBJ2-3,TRBV10-3,NA,CAISESRGGGTDTQYF,TGTGCCATCAGTGAGTCTAGGGGCGGTGGCACAGATACGCAGTATTTT
once,TRBJ1-2,TRBV11-2,NA,CASSLISGAYGYTF,TGTGCCAGCAGCTTAATTTCAGGGGCTTATGGCTACACCTTC
NA,TRBJ1-1,TRBV2,NA,CASSEDVRDTEAFF,TGTGCCAGCAGTGAGGACGTCAGGGACACTGAAGCTTTCTTT
NA,TRBJ2-1,TRBV5-1,NA,CASSLVAGLGYNEQFF,TGCGCCAGCAGCTTGGTGGCGGGACTCGGCTACAATGAGCAGTTCTTC
few,TRBJ1-2,TRBV5-4,NA,CASSLVAANYGYTF,TGTGCCAGCAGCTTGGTGGCAGCTAACTATGGCTACACCTTC
NA,TRBJ2-7,TRBV5-6,NA,CASSLDRLYEQYF,TGTGCCAGCAGCTTAGACAGGTTATACGAGCAGTACTTC
NA,TRBJ1-2,TRBV5-1,TRBD1,CASSLAGQGANGYTF,TGCGCCAGCAGCTTGGCGGGACAGGGAGCTAATGGCTACACCTTC
NA,TRBJ2-5,TRBV4-1,NA,CASSQGGVRVETQYF,TGCGCCAGCAGCCAAGGTGGGGTCAGGGTGGAGACCCAGTACTTC
NA,TRBJ1-2,TRBV13,NA,CASTPMGARGYTF,TGTGCCAGCACCCCCATGGGGGCGCGGGGCTACACCTTC
NA,TRBJ2-2,TRBV4-1,NA,CASSQVERFTNTGELFF,TGCGCCAGCAGCCAAGTGGAGCGATTCACGAACACCGGGGAGCTGTTTTTT
NA,TRBJ2-1,TRBV21-1,NA,CASSKALDGREYNEQFF,TGTGCCAGCAGCAAAGCCCTCGACGGGAGGGAGTACAATGAGCAGTTCTTC
NA,TRBJ2-7,TRBV7-2,NA,CASSPWASASYEQYF,TGTGCCAGCAGCCCATGGGCTAGCGCGTCCTACGAGCAGTACTTC